This entry lists 5 T cell receptor beta chains sequenced from one sample in a study of cytomegalovirus exposure and HLA in healthy donors. The PCR ran on 60 Vbeta and 13 Jbeta primers. Clones were sequenced by immunoSEQ multiplex PCR, and TCRdb holds only the in-frame ones, with some missing. The table records some 99,000 clones, roughly 76% of them present only once. The specimen sequenced was PBMCs. The origin of the receptors is a female donor in good health and CMV-seronegative.

This chain links TRBV6-1 with TRBJ2-5, with D perhaps TRBD1 (7 bases). V was pared by 3 bases and J by 4 bases, with 18 bases between. The germline CDR1 and CDR2 sequences are MNHNS and SASEGT. CDR3 length: 16 residues. CDR3 loop: CASSEEGAPIGETQYF. The CDR3, as DNA: TGTGCCAGCAGTGAGGAGGGGGCCCCAATTGGAGAGACCCAGTACTTC.

This clone turned up a few times. The V call is TRBV4-1, the J call TRBJ1-1, with D perhaps matching TRBD1 (6 bases). V lost 5 bases and J 2 bases, leaving 12 bases between the germline ends. Germline V gene sequence: CDR1 MGHRA, CDR2 YSYEKL. The CDR3 totals 14 residues. CDR3 in amino acids: CASSYREPNTEAFF. In DNA form, the CDR3 reads TGCGCCAGCAGCTACAGGGAACCTAACACTGAAGCTTTCTTT.

This clone was picked up a small number of times. The V gene is TRBV4-3, the J gene TRBJ2-7, with unresolved D. The CDR3 spans 15 residues. Germline CDR1 LGHNA, CDR2 YSLEER. Trimming removed 0 bases from V and 0 bases from J, with 9 bases in between. The CDR3 nucleotides are TGCGCCAGCAGCCAAGACTCTTGGAGCTCCTACGAGCAGTACTTC. Translating it yields CASSQDSWSSYEQYF.

The chain recombines TRBV4-3 with TRBJ2-3; 11 bases agree with TRBD1. V dropped 4 bases and J dropped 5; count of bases not matched to a gene: 8. CDR1 is LGHNA, CDR2 YSLEER, per germline. This CDR3 region has 16 residues. CDR3 DNA sequence: TGCGCCAGCAGCCGCGGGACAGGGGGTGAGAGAGATACGCAGTATTTT. As protein: CASSRGTGGERDTQYF.

This clone was seen only once. The rearrangement uses TRBV5-8 and TRBJ2-1; 9 bases agree with TRBD1. Germline V lookup: CDR1 SGHTS, CDR2 YDEGEE. This CDR3 is 15 amino acids long. V trimming: 5 bases; J trimming: 7 bases; junction bases outside the gene matches: 10. This CDR3 reads CASRQGAGRKNEQFF. The DNA for the CDR3 is TGTGCCAGCAGACAGGGGGCGGGACGGAAGAATGAGCAGTTCTTC.